The clone carrying this T cell receptor beta chain has just a few counts. The data originate from a study of T-cell memory formation after mild COVID-19. TCRdb independently ran MiXCR on the 5' RACE reads; one entry per CDR3 protein. Altogether about 180,000 distinct CDR3 sequences are present, approximately 18% being singletons, with the ten largest covering 3.9%. Trimming cost V 4 bases and J 4 bases, with 26 bases left between them. CDR3 length: 18 amino acids. The germline gives CDR1 SGHRS, CDR2 YFSETQ. Sequencing was done on a sample of PBMCs or a T cell subset sorted from them (not recorded which). The rearrangement joins TRBV5-1 to TRBJ1-2, with a tentative D call TRBD1 (6 bases). This clonotype was sampled from a man younger than 35 who had mild COVID-19 (a few samples of this study predate the infection). Cell type and time point are not known. CDR3: CASSTKPAGLQGPYGYTF. The CDR3 DNA reads as TGCGCCAGCAGCACTAAACCGGCGGGCCTACAGGGCCCCTATGGCTACACCTTC.